This TCR beta chain comes out of a study of identical twins (dated by TCRdb to 2016 to 2017). For the study in its entirety: The study deep-sequenced TCR alpha and beta repertoires from monozygotic twins, unrelated adults of various ages and cord blood to test whether fetal clonotypes persist. Replicate twin experiments were performed at different times using different library preparation protocols to rule out contamination.

Findings and caveats that apply to the study as a whole: A weaker excess of twin sharing was found in beta out-of-frame sequences because the signal-to-noise ratio was lowered by fewer shared sequences. Invariant T cells such as MAIT and iNKT could partly confound zero-insertion analyses, although diverse VJ usage argued against such confounding for most clonotypes. Out-of-frame TCR alpha sharing in monozygotic twins was systematically underestimated by recombination models, whereas sharing between unrelated individuals was in agreement with the recombination models. Compared with coincidental sharing between unrelated individuals, an excess of low generation-probability sequences was observed among out-of-frame TCR alpha sequences shared between twins. Because the same donors could not be followed over many years, conclusions were based on cross-sectional statistical analysis. Fewer insertions were carried by abundant cord blood beta clonotypes; a weaker similar trend was observed in young adult naive repertoires, while no such trend was observed in memory repertoires.

As regards this clonotype: Its antigen has not been determined. Qualities for individual bases were not recorded, and no much larger clone is one base off.

The CDR3 measures 15 amino acids from cysteine to phenylalanine. Only CDR3 DNA is held: 45 bases, read in frame from base 1. Trimming takes 7 bases off V and 5 bases off J; junction bases not matched to a gene: 7. All donors were healthy Caucasians. The twin cohort consisted of three pairs of female monozygotic twins, all aged roughly 18 to 30 years. Positive isolation kits from Invitrogen were used to isolate the CD4+ and CD8+ T cell populations. Libraries were made using 5' RACE. TCRdb records Illumina HiSeq 2000 as the sequencer. Template switching introduced a universal primer binding site; the final cDNA contained a unique molecular identifier, enabling accurate counting of TCR cDNA molecules. First-strand cDNA for TCR alpha and beta chains was synthesized from specific primers in the conserved constant-segment region. To control for contamination, each cDNA library was double barcoded with a SMART-Mk sample barcode plus Illumina barcodes. TruSeq adapter sequences along with Illumina sample barcodes were introduced in two successive PCR steps. Sequencing of the TCR alpha and beta cDNA libraries was done on the Illumina HiSeq platform using custom primers. Concerning the study's data processing: MiGEC was used to process raw reads and extract unique molecular identifiers, and MiXCR was used to find CDR3 positions. For each individual, recombination models were inferred using an EM algorithm with the repgenHMM and IGoR tools. Shared clonotype analysis was performed with the tcR package in R, normalizing sharing by the product of cloneset sizes. Out-of-frame nonproductive sequences were analyzed to study raw recombination free of thymic and clonal selection effects. TCRdb ran its own pipeline on the public reads, namely fastp trimming at Q25 and MiXCR clone calling, and kept in-frame beta chains. A single entry per CDR3 protein holds the most common genes and DNA from its merged rows. It is TCRdb's table, rather than the study itself, that gives the V and J calls and clone size. The sample records 510,000 or so distinct CDR3 sequences, 12% to 15% of which are singletons. The biggest ten clones account for 0.44% of the sample.

This sample was shared with a second study, whose subject was yellow fever vaccine responses in identical twins. As the second study states: The T cell response to vaccination in identical twins was reported by the authors to appear partly convergent and partly personalized. Focusing on identical twins, the study followed the T cell clones that responded to the vaccine, and did so with precision.

The sample consisted of CD4+ T cells sorted from blood. The TCR comes from a woman aged 18-29 years in good health. The chain couples TRBV12-3 or TRBV12-4 to TRBJ2-1; 11 of the junction bases match TRBD2. CDR3 reads: CASTNSGRADNEQFF. The nucleotide sequence is TGTGCCAGCACCAATAGCGGGAGGGCGGACAATGAGCAGTTCTTC.